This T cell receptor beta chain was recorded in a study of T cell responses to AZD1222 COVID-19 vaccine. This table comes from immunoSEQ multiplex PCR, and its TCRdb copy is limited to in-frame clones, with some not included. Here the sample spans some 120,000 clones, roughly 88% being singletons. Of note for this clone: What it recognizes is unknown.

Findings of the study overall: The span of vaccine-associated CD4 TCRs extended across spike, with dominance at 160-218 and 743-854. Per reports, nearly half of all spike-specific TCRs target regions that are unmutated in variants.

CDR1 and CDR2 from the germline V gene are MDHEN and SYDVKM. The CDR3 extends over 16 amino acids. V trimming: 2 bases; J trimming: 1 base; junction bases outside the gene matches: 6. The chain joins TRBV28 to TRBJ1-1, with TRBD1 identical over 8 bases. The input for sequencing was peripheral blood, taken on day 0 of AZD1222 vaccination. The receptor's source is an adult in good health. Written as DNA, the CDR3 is TGTGCCAGCAGTTTAATCCGGACAGGGAGGAACACTGAAGCTTTCTTT. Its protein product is CASSLIRTGRNTEAFF.